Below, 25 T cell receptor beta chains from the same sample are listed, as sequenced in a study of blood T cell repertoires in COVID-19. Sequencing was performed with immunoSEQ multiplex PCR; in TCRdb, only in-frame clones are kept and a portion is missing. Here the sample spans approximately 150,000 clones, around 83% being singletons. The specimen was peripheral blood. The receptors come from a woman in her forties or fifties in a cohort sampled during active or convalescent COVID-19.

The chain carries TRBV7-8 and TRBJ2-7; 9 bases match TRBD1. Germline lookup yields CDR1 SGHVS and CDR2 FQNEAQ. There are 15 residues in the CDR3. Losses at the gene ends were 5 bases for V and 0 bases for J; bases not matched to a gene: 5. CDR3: CASSRGQGISYEQYF. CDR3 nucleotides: TGTGCCAGCAGCCGAGGACAGGGGATCTCCTACGAGCAGTACTTC.

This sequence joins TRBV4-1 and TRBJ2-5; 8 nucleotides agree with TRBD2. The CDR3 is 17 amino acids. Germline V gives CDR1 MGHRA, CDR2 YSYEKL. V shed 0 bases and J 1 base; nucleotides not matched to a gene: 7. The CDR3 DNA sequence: TGCGCCAGCAGCCAAGAGAGGCGGGGGGAACTCCAAGAGACCCAGTACTTC. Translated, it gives CASSQERRGELQETQYF.

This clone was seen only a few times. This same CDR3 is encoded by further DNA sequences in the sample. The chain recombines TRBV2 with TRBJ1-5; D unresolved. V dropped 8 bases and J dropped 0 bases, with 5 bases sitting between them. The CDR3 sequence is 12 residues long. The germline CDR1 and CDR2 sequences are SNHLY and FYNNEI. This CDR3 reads CASADSNQPQHF. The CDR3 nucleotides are TGTGCCAGCGCGGATAGCAATCAGCCCCAGCATTTT. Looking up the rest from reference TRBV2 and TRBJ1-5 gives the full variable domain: EPEVTQTPSHQVTQMGQEVILRCVPISNHLYFYWYRQILGQKVEFLVSFYNNEISEKSEIFDDQFSVERPDGSNFTLKIRSTKLEDSAMYFCASADSNQPQHFGDGTRLSIL.

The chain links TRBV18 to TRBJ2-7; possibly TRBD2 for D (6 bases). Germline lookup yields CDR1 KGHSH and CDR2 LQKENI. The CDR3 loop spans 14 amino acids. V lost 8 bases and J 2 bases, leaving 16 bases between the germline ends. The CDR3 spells CASTSQGGTYEQYF. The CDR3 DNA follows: TGTGCCAGCACCTCCCAAGGAGGGACCTACGAGCAGTACTTC.

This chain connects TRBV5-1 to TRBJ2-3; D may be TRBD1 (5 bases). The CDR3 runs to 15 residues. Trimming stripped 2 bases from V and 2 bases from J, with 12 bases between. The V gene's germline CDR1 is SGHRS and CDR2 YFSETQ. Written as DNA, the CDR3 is TGCGCCAGCAGCTTTGGGGCAGAAATCACAGATACGCAGTATTTT. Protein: CASSFGAEITDTQYF.

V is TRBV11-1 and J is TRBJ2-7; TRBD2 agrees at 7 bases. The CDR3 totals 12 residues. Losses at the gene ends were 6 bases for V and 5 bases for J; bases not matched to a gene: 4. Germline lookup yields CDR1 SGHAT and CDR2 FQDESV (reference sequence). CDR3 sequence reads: CASRRGLDEQYF. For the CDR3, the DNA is TGTGCCAGCAGGCGGGGGTTGGACGAGCAGTACTTC. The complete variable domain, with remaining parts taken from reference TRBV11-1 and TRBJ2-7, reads EAEVAQSPRYKITEKSQAVAFWCDPISGHATLYWYRQILGQGPELLVQFQDESVVDDSQLPKDRFSAERLKGVDSTLKIQPAELGDSAMYLCASRRGLDEQYFGPGTRLTVT.

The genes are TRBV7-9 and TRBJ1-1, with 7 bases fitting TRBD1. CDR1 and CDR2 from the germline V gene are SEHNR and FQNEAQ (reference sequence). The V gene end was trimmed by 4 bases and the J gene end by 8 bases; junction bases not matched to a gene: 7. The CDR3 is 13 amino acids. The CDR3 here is CASSSMDRPEAFF. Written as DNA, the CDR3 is TGTGCCAGCAGCTCGATGGACAGGCCGGAAGCTTTCTTT.

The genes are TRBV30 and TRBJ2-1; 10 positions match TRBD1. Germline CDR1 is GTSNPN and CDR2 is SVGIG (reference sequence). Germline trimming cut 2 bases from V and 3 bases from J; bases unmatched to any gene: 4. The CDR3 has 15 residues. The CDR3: CAWSFGQGGYNEQFF. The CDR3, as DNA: TGTGCCTGGAGTTTCGGACAGGGGGGCTACAATGAGCAGTTCTTC.

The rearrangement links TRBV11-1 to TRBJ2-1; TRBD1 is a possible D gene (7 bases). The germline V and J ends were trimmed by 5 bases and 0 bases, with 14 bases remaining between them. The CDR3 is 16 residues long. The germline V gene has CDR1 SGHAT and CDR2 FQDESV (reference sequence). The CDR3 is CASSPGGRDSYNEQFF. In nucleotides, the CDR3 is TGTGCCAGCAGCCCAGGGGGGCGGGACTCCTACAATGAGCAGTTCTTC.

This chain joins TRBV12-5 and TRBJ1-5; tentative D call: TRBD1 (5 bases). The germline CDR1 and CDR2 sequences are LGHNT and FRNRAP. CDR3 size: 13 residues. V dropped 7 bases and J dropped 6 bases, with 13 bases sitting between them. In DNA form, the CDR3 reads TGTGCTAGTGACTACTCGGGGGTTCAGCCCCAGCATTTT. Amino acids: CASDYSGVQPQHF.

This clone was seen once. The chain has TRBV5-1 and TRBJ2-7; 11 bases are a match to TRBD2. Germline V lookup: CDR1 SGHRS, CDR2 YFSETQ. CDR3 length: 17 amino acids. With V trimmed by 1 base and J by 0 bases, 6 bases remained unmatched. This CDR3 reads CASSLLPSGGSSYEQYF. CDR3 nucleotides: TGCGCCAGCAGCTTGCTCCCTAGCGGGGGGAGCTCCTACGAGCAGTACTTC.

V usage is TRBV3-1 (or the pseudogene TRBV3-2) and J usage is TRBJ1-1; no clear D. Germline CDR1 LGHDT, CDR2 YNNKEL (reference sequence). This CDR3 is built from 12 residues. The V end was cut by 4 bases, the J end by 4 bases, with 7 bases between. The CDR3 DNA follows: TGTGCCAGCAGCCTCCTAAGCACTGAAGCTTTCTTT. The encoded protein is CASSLLSTEAFF.

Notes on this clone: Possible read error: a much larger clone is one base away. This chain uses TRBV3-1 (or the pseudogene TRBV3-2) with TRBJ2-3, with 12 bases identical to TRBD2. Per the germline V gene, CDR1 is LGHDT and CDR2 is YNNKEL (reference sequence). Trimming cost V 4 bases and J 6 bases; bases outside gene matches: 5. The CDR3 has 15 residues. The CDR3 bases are TGTGCCAGCAGCCCGACTAGCGGGGGCGGGGATACGCAGTATTTT. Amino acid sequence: CASSPTSGGGDTQYF.

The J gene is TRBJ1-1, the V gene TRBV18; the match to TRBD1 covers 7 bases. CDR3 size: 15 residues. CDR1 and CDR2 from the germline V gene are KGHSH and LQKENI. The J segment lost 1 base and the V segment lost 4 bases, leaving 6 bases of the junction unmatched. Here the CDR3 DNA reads TGTGCCAGCTCACAATCGGGACAGACGAACACTGAAGCTTTCTTT. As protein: CASSQSGQTNTEAFF.

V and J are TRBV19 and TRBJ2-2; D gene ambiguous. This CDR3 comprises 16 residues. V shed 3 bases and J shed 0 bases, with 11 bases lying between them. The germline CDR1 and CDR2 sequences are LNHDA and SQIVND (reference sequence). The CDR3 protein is CASSMWSVANTGELFF. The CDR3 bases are TGTGCCAGTAGTATGTGGTCGGTTGCGAACACCGGGGAGCTGTTTTTT. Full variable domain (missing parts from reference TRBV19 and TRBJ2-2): DGGITQSPKYLFRKEGQNVTLSCEQNLNHDAMYWYRQDPGQGLRLIYYSQIVNDFQKGDIAEGYSVSREKKESFPLTVTSAQKNPTAFYLCASSMWSVANTGELFFGEGSRLTVL.

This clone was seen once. The CDR3 region is CASSEGQVGTEAFF. The CDR3 bases are TGTGCCAGCAGTGAAGGTCAGGTGGGCACTGAAGCTTTCTTT. The chain has TRBV2 and TRBJ1-1; no firm D call. Germline V gives CDR1 SNHLY, CDR2 FYNNEI. V lost 1 base and J lost 4, with 10 bases in between. CDR3 length: 14 amino acids.

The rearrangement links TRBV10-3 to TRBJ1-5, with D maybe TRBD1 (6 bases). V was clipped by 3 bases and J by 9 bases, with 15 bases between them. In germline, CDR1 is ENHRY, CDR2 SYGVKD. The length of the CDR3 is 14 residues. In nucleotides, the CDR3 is TGTGCCATCAGTGAAGACAGGTCGGCATCGCCCCAGCATTTT. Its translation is CAISEDRSASPQHF.

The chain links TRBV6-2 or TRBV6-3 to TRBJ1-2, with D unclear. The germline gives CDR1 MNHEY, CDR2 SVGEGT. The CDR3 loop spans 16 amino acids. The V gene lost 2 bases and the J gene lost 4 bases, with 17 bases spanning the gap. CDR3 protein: CASSYPVPRQVYGYTF. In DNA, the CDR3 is TGTGCCAGCAGTTACCCAGTCCCGAGGCAAGTCTATGGCTACACCTTC.

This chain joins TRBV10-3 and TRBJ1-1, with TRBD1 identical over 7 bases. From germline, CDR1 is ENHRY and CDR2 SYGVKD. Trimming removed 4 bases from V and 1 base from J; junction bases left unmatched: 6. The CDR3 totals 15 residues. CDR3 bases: TGTGCCATCAGTGGGGGTAGGGGGCCGAACACTGAAGCTTTCTTT. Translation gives CAISGGRGPNTEAFF.

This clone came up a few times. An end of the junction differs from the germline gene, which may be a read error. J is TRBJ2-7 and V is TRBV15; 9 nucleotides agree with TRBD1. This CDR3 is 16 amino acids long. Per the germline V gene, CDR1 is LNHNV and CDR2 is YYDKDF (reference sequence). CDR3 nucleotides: TGTGCCACCAGCAGAGGAGGCACAGGGGGCTCCAACGAGCAGTACTTC. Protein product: CATSRGGTGGSNEQYF.

CDR3 DNA: TGCGCCACCGCAACTAGCCTCGCGGCGACAGATACGCAGTATTTT. Its translation is CATATSLAATDTQYF. The chain uses TRBV5-1 and TRBJ2-3; tentative D call: TRBD2 (6 bases). Germline V gene data show CDR1 as SGHRS and CDR2 as YFSETQ. This CDR3 region has 15 residues. V was pared by 9 bases and J by 3 bases, with 20 bases between.

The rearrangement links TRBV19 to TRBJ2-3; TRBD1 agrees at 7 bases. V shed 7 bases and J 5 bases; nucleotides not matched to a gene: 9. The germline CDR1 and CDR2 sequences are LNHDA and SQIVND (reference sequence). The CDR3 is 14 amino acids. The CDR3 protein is CASTLTGSGDTQYF. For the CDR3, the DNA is TGTGCCAGTACCCTGACAGGGTCCGGAGATACGCAGTATTTT.

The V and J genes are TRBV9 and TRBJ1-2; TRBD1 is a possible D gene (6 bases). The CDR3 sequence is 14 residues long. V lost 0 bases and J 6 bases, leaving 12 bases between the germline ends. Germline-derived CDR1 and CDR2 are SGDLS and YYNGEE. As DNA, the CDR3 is TGTGCCAGCAGCGTAGAACAGGGTATCGATGGCTACACCTTC. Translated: CASSVEQGIDGYTF.

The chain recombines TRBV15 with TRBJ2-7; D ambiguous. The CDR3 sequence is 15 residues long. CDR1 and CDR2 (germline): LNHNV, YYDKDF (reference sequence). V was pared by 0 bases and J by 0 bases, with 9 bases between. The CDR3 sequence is CATSRDLGASYEQYF. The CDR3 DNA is TGTGCCACCAGCAGAGATCTGGGCGCCTCCTACGAGCAGTACTTC.

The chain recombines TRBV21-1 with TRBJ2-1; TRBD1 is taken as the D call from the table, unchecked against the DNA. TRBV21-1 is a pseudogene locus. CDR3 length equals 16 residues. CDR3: CASSNSKDRDLYEQFF. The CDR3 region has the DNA TGTGCCAGCAGCAACTCGAAGGACAGGGATCTATATGAGCAGTTCTTC.